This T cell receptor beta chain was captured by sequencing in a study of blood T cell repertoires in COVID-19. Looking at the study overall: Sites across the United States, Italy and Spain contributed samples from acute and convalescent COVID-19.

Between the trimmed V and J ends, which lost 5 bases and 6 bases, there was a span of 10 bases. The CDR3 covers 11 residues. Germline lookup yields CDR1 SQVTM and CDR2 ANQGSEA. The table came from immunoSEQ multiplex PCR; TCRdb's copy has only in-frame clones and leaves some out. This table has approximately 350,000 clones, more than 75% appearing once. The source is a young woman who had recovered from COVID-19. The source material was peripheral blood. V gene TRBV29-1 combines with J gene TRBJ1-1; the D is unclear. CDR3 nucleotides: TGCAGCGTTTATTCAGTTTCTGAAGCTTTCTTT. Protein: CSVYSVSEAFF.